This T cell receptor (beta chain) was captured in a study of T cell responses to AZD1222 COVID-19 vaccine. Libraries were prepared by immunoSEQ multiplex PCR; TCRdb keeps only in-frame clonotypes and omits some of them. The sample has about 84,000 clones, 80% to 90% seen once. This CDR3 has 14 residues. Looked up from germline, CDR1 is SQVTM and CDR2 is ANQGSEA. The ends lost 6 bases at V and 3 bases at J; junction bases unmatched: 5. Second doses were pooled across both intervals (about 4 or about 12 weeks). Sequenced material: peripheral blood, taken 28 days after the second AZD1222 dose. The chain links TRBV29-1 to TRBJ2-7, with 13 bases fitting TRBD2. This sequence was found in an adult who received the AZD1222 COVID-19 vaccine. The CDR3 loop is CSVRTSGGHYEQYF. The CDR3 region has the DNA TGCAGCGTCCGGACTAGCGGGGGCCACTACGAGCAGTACTTC.